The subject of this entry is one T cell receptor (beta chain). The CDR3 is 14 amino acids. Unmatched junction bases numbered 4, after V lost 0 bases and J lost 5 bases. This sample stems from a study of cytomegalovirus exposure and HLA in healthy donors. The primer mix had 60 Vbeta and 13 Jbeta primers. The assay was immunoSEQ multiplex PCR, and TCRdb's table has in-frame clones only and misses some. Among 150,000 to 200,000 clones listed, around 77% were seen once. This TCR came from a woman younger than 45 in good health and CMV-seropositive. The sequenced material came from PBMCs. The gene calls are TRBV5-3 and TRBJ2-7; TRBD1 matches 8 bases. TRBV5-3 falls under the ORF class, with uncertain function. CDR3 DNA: TGTGCCAGAAGCTTGGCGGACAGGGACCACGAGCAGTACTTC. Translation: CARSLADRDHEQYF.